This T cell receptor (beta chain) was profiled in a study of blood T cell repertoires in COVID-19. Study-level information: Nucleic acid was either cDNA or gDNA, and it came from T cells, B-cell-depleted T cells, or PBMCs.

In the original analysis: Estimates of nucleated cell counts were drawn from the amplification of reference gene primers. Data came from immunoSEQ multiplex PCR; TCRdb stores just in-frame clones and leaves some out. For V, J and clone size, that table is used; D and trimming come from the DNA. The sample has more than 90,000 clones; approximately 84% are singletons. The V and J ends lost 0 bases and 5 bases respectively, with 14 bases between them. Germline CDR1 is SGHRS and CDR2 is YFSETQ. This CDR3 spans 15 amino acids. The clonotype comes from a human donor in a cohort sampled during active COVID-19. Sequencing was performed on peripheral blood. The rearrangement links TRBV5-1 to TRBJ2-5; no definite D call. CDR3 bases: TGCGCCAGCAGCTTGGTCGGTGGTTCTTCGGAGACCCAGTACTTC. This encodes CASSLVGGSSETQYF.